This T cell receptor beta chain was sequenced during a study of early T cells in non-severe SARS-CoV-2 infection. Study information: Alpha and beta chains were unpaired, from unsorted whole-blood bulk RNA.

Germline CDR1 reads GTSNPN; CDR2 reads SVGIG (reference sequence). This CDR3 is built from 15 residues. The V and J ends lost 0 bases and 3 bases respectively, with 14 bases between them. At least ten counts were recorded for this clonotype. The antigen remains undetermined. Tagging with unique molecular identifiers was applied to individual cDNA molecules. TCRdb used MiXCR to reprocess the 5' RACE reads, holding one entry per CDR3 protein. The sample lists approximately 71,000 distinct CDR3 sequences; roughly an eighth were seen once. Study-level results: In VDJdb matching, anti-spike CD8 responses were favored while private and CD4 specificities went missing.

The sequenced sample was whole blood. The V call is TRBV30, the J call TRBJ1-2; TRBD1 is a possible D gene (5 bases). This clonotype originated in an adult who was a healthcare worker with PCR-confirmed SARS-CoV-2 infection or an uninfected control (not recorded which). This CDR3 is CAWSVWQGAYYGYTF. The CDR3, as DNA: TGTGCCTGGAGTGTATGGCAGGGCGCGTACTATGGCTACACCTTC.